The next 24 T cell receptor beta chains were all read from a single sample in a study of shared clonotypes between healthy human individuals. Clones were read by immunoSEQ multiplex PCR, and TCRdb kept only the in-frame ones, dropping some. The sample lists 780,000 or so clones, roughly 72% seen once, with under 2% in the top ten. The material sequenced was memory CD4+ T cells sorted from blood. Subset meaning: CD45RA-negative fraction. The receptor source for this set is a woman aged 30 to 39 in good health.

The chain joins TRBV7-8 to TRBJ2-5; TRBD2 might be the D (5 bases). Germline-derived CDR1 and CDR2 are SGHVS and FQNEAQ. The CDR3 covers 14 residues. Trimming took off 5 bases at V and 5 bases at J, with 15 bases between the two ends. CDR3 nucleotide sequence: TGTGCCAGCAGCCGGGTTGTGGGCGGGGAGACCCAGTACTTC. As protein: CASSRVVGGETQYF.

The chain is built from TRBV28 and TRBJ1-5; 9 bases map to TRBD1. Trimming took 2 bases from V and 4 from J; bases not matched to a gene: 9. CDR3 size: 17 residues. The germline CDR1 and CDR2 sequences are MDHEN and SYDVKM. In nucleotides, the CDR3 is TGTGCCAGCAGTTTAATTCGGGACAGGGTAAAAAATCAGCCCCAGCATTTT. Amino acid sequence: CASSLIRDRVKNQPQHF.

The rearrangement uses TRBV19 and TRBJ1-4; no clear D gene. The germline V and J ends were trimmed by 3 bases and 5 bases, with 22 bases remaining between them. CDR1 and CDR2 (germline): LNHDA, SQIVND (reference sequence). CDR3 length: 18 residues. This CDR3 reads CASSIILRTSGRNEKLFF. CDR3 nucleotides: TGTGCCAGTAGTATTATATTACGGACCAGCGGGAGAAATGAAAAACTGTTTTTT.

This clone appeared a few times. This sequence joins TRBV11-2 and TRBJ1-1; tentative D call: TRBD1 (5 bases). This CDR3 has 18 residues. The V gene lost 4 bases and the J gene lost 0 bases, with 21 bases spanning the gap. Germline-derived CDR1 and CDR2 are SGHAT and FQNNGV. The CDR3: CASSSRSRGRRLNTEAFF. CDR3 coding DNA: TGTGCCAGCAGCTCGCGTTCTCGGGGCAGGAGGCTGAACACTGAAGCTTTCTTT.

J is TRBJ2-3 and V is TRBV7-3, with 10 positions matching TRBD1. The CDR3 extends over 15 amino acids. V dropped 4 bases and J dropped 5; count of bases not matched to a gene: 6. Germline V lookup: CDR1 SGHTA, CDR2 FQGTGA. This CDR3 reads CASSSGTGVEDTQYF. CDR3 bases: TGTGCCAGCAGCTCCGGGACAGGGGTGGAAGATACGCAGTATTTT. The variable domain in full, completed from reference TRBV7-3 and TRBJ2-3, reads GAGVSQTPSNKVTEKGKYVELRCDPISGHTALYWYRQSLGQGPEFLIYFQGTGAADDSGLPNDRFFAVRPEGSVSTLKIQRTERGDSAVYLCASSSGTGVEDTQYFGPGTRLTVL.

The gene calls are TRBV28 and TRBJ2-7; 7 bases are a match to TRBD2. J lost 2 bases, V lost 6 bases, and 13 bases had no gene match. CDR3 length: 16 residues. CDR1 and CDR2 (germline): MDHEN, SYDVKM. The CDR3 nucleotides read TGTGCCAGCAGACTCTCGGGACTACCGGGCGCCTACGAGCAGTACTTC. This gives the protein CASRLSGLPGAYEQYF. The complete variable domain, with remaining parts taken from reference TRBV28 and TRBJ2-7, reads DVKVTQSSRYLVKRTGEKVFLECVQDMDHENMFWYRQDPGLGLRLIYFSYDVKMKEKGDIPEGYSVSREKKERFSLILESASTNQTSMYLCASRLSGLPGAYEQYFGPGTRLTVT.

The rearrangement uses TRBV10-3 and TRBJ2-1; 8 bases match TRBD1. Losses at the gene ends were 4 bases for V and 7 bases for J; bases not matched to a gene: 6. The CDR3 is 14 amino acids. The germline V gene encodes CDR1 ENHRY and CDR2 SYGVKD. CDR3 nucleotides: TGTGCCATCAGTGCCCCGGACAGGGCGAATGAGCAGTTCTTC. It yields the protein CAISAPDRANEQFF.

This clone is a singleton in its sample. The genes are TRBV5-1 and TRBJ2-3, with D unresolved. CDR3 length: 14 amino acids. The germline V and J ends were trimmed by 4 bases and 1 base, with 10 bases remaining between them. The germline CDR1 and CDR2 sequences are SGHRS and YFSETQ. The CDR3 DNA reads TGCGCCAGCAGCCCCGTGGATGGCACAGATACGCAGTATTTT. Translating gives CASSPVDGTDTQYF.

The table lists this clone with many counts. The chain recombines TRBV6-1 with TRBJ2-3; TRBD1 is a possible D gene (6 bases). With 7 bases removed from V and 0 bases from J, the gap between germline ends came to 14 bases. The CDR3 spans 15 residues. In germline, CDR1 is MNHNS, CDR2 SASEGT. CDR3 sequence reads: CASTVQGASTDTQYF. The CDR3 bases are TGTGCCAGCACCGTACAGGGAGCTAGCACAGATACGCAGTATTTT.

The rearrangement links TRBV7-9 to TRBJ2-3; TRBD1 might be the D (6 bases). The CDR3 totals 15 residues. Germline CDR1 and CDR2: SEHNR and FQNEAQ (reference sequence). V lost 5 bases and J 0 bases, leaving 12 bases between the germline ends. CDR3 in amino acids: CASSILRGSTDTQYF. CDR3 nucleotide sequence: TGTGCCAGCAGCATTCTCAGGGGTAGCACAGATACGCAGTATTTT.

The table lists this clone with a few counts. The chain carries TRBV18 and TRBJ1-3; TRBD1 matches 7 bases. CDR3 size: 14 residues. The V gene end was trimmed by 0 bases and the J gene end by 5 bases; junction bases not matched to a gene: 1. Germline CDR1 and CDR2: KGHSH and LQKENI. In DNA, the CDR3 is TGTGCCAGCTCACCACCAGGGGGCCGAAACACCATATATTTT. Translating gives CASSPPGGRNTIYF.

The V gene is TRBV18, the J gene TRBJ2-7, with TRBD2 matching 12 bases. This CDR3 contains 18 residues. The germline V gene encodes CDR1 KGHSH and CDR2 LQKENI. V lost 2 bases, J lost 0 bases, and 8 bases stayed unmatched. DNA for the CDR3: TGTGCCAGCTCACCAGGAGCTAGCGGGAGGGCCCTCTCCTACGAGCAGTACTTC. It translates to CASSPGASGRALSYEQYF.

This chain connects TRBV2 to TRBJ2-7; maybe TRBD2 (6 bases). Trimming cost V 6 bases and J 4 bases, with 19 bases left between them. Germline CDR1 and CDR2: SNHLY and FYNNEI. The CDR3 is made up of 15 amino acids. The CDR3: CASSLSSGLTYEQYF. The CDR3 DNA follows: TGTGCCAGCAGCCTATCGTCCGGACTAACTTACGAGCAGTACTTC.

The chain employs TRBV5-1 and TRBJ2-1; TRBD1 or TRBD2 may be the D gene (5 bases each). There are 14 residues in the CDR3. Germline CDR1 reads SGHRS; CDR2 reads YFSETQ. V was cut by 4 bases and J by 6 bases, with 14 bases left in between. CDR3 nucleotides: TGCGCCAGCAGCGCCGAGGTGGGACCCAATGAGCAGTTCTTC. Translation gives CASSAEVGPNEQFF.

The rearrangement uses TRBV28 and TRBJ2-1, with D possibly being TRBD2 (6 bases). The germline CDR1 and CDR2 sequences are MDHEN and SYDVKM. The CDR3 loop spans 15 amino acids. The ends were cut back, 4 bases at V and 6 bases at J, with 16 bases in the middle. DNA of the CDR3: TGTGCCAGCAGTTCGCAGACTAGTTCCGGCAATGAGCAGTTCTTC. Translating gives CASSSQTSSGNEQFF.

This clone was picked up one time. The rearrangement joins TRBV25-1 to TRBJ2-4; 10 positions match TRBD1. Looked up from germline, CDR1 is MGHDK and CDR2 is SYGVNS. CDR3 length: 17 amino acids. J lost 0 bases, V lost 10 bases, and 12 bases had no gene match. Here the CDR3 DNA reads TGTGCCACAGAGGGACAGGGGAGGCACCTAGCCAAAAACATTCAGTACTTC. Translated: CATEGQGRHLAKNIQYF.

The chain links TRBV6-5 to TRBJ2-5; weak D call: TRBD2 (7 bases). The CDR3 has 13 residues. Trimming stripped 6 bases from V and 7 bases from J, with 15 bases between. CDR1 and CDR2 (germline): MNHEY, SVGAGI. CDR3 in amino acids: CASSHDRTRTQYF. The CDR3 region has the DNA TGTGCCAGCAGCCACGACAGGACTAGGACCCAGTACTTC.

Written as DNA, the CDR3 is TGTGCCAGCAGCTTTTCCCCCTTGGATTCGGAGTATTTT. Translated, it gives CASSFSPLDSEYF. The rearrangement links TRBV11-2 to TRBJ2-3; D remains unclear. Germline V CDR1 and CDR2: SGHAT, FQNNGV. The CDR3 totals 13 residues. V was trimmed by 3 bases and J by 13 bases, leaving 17 bases between them. The full variable domain, in which reference TRBV11-2 and TRBJ2-3 provide the parts outside the CDR3, is EAGVAQSPRYKIIEKRQSVAFWCNPISGHATLYWYQQILGQGPKLLIQFQNNGVVDDSQLPKDRFSAERLKGVDSTLKIQPAKLEDSAVYLCASSFSPLDSEYFGPGTRLTVL.

As to this clone: Its ends do not fully match the called genes, so a read error is possible. The genes are TRBV15 and TRBJ2-7; tentatively, D is TRBD1 (6 bases). The CDR3 length is 14 residues. Germline V gene sequence: CDR1 LNHNV, CDR2 YYDKDF (reference sequence). The CDR3 sequence: CATSRGQDRHEQYF. CDR3 DNA sequence: TGTGCCACAAGCAGAGGTCAAGACAGGCACGAGCAGTACTTC.

As concerns this clone: A read error may account for a junction end that differs from germline. The V gene is TRBV19, the J gene TRBJ2-4; D may be TRBD2 (6 bases). The CDR3 is made up of 12 amino acids. Germline V lookup: CDR1 LNHDA, CDR2 SQIVND (reference sequence). The CDR3, as DNA: TGTGCCAGTAGTATACGGGGGAGGCCCGACCACTTC. Amino acid sequence: CASSIRGRPDHF.

This clone turned up a few times. The chain couples TRBV10-1 to TRBJ2-2; no clear D gene. The CDR3 extends over 13 amino acids. Germline V gene data show CDR1 as WNHNN and CDR2 as SYGVQD (reference sequence). With 4 bases removed from V and 5 bases from J, the gap between germline ends came to 8 bases. CDR3 coding DNA: TGCGCCAGCAGTGCAACAGTGACCGGGGAGCTGTTTTTT. Translation: CASSATVTGELFF.

This chain joins TRBV30 and TRBJ2-7; D may be TRBD1 or TRBD2 (5 bases each). CDR3 size: 15 residues. With 2 bases removed from V and 0 bases from J, the gap between germline ends came to 14 bases. The germline V gene encodes CDR1 GTSNPN and CDR2 SVGIG (reference sequence). CDR3 DNA: TGTGCCTGGAGTCCCTTTCGGGACGGCTCCTACGAGCAGTACTTC. Translation: CAWSPFRDGSYEQYF.

This clone was detected a few times. The genes are TRBV5-4 and TRBJ1-2; maybe TRBD1 (5 bases). CDR3 size: 13 residues. CDR1 is SGHNT, CDR2 YYREEE, per germline (reference sequence). V was shortened by 5 bases and J by 2 bases, with 10 bases between the two germline ends. The CDR3: CASRPDTNYGYTF. The CDR3 bases are TGTGCCAGCAGGCCGGACACGAACTATGGCTACACCTTC.

This clone was counted between two and nine times. This chain connects TRBV14 to TRBJ2-4, with D possibly matching TRBD1 (5 bases). The CDR3 length is 12 residues. Germline V gene lookup returns CDR1 SGHDN and CDR2 FVKESK. V was cut by 2 bases and J by 6 bases, with 5 bases left in between. CDR3 loop: CASSQQGNIQYF. DNA of the CDR3: TGTGCCAGCAGCCAACAGGGAAACATTCAGTACTTC.